This note documents a single T cell receptor beta chain sequence. This clone is a singleton in its sample. The specificity of this receptor is unknown. No base quality values were provided; no much bigger clone lies one nucleotide off. The entry originates in a study of Ad26.COV2.S vaccination and SARS-CoV-2 variants (dated by TCRdb to 2020 to 2022). Concerning the study at large: Donors in the vaccine arm were drawn from COV1001, a multicentre, randomized, double-blind, placebo-controlled phase I-IIa trial testing Ad26.COV2.S in healthy adults. Ad26.COV2.S was administered intramuscularly at a dose of 5x10^10 or 1x10^11 viral particles, either as one shot or as two shots given 56 days apart. The specificity and breadth of SARS-CoV-2-reactive T cell receptors after Ad26.COV2.S vaccination were assessed by TCRbeta repertoire sequencing. The TCR-sequenced set comprised approximately 32 samples: about 19 Ad26.COV2.S vaccine recipients, 5 placebo recipients and 8 SARS-CoV-2 convalescent individuals. Trial participants were randomized into five groups of five, in which low-dose or high-dose Ad26.COV2.S was given once or twice, or placebo was given on both occasions. Throughout the experiments and outcome assessment, investigators stayed blinded to trial group allocation.

Deletion took 3 bases off V and 3 bases off J, with a span of 12 bases between the germline ends. Its CDR3 holds 14 amino acids, cysteine through phenylalanine. The entry retains the CDR3 DNA only, 42 bases that are in frame from base 1. CDR1 LNHDA and CDR2 SQIVND are derived from the germline V gene (reference sequence). Overall study outcomes, separate from this receptor: Compared with placebo recipients, Ad26.COV2.S recipients showed higher spike-specific TCR breadth (P = 0.0014). Comparing responses between vaccine doses or regimens was not something the study was powered to do. After vaccination, spike-specific CD8+ and CD4+ T cell responses were reported to show substantial breadth. According to the authors, total T cell responses may have been underestimated by the TCR breadth and depth analyses. Non-spike TCR breadth was comparable between vaccine and placebo recipients, consistent with the vaccine containing only spike.

The immunoSEQ Assay was the method used to sequence TCRbeta CDR3 regions. After extraction, genomic DNA underwent amplification by bias-controlled multiplex PCR, followed by high-throughput sequencing. Concerning the study's data processing: To quantify the absolute abundance of each unique TCRbeta CDR3 region, sequences were collapsed and filtered. T cell fraction was estimated by normalizing TCRbeta template counts to usable DNA, which was measured by amplifying reference genes present in all nucleated cells. Repertoire TCRs were annotated as SARS-CoV-2-specific when V gene, CDR3 amino acid sequence and J gene were exactly matched to a known reactive TCR set. MIRA supplied the reference SARS-CoV-2 TCR set, which was filtered for enrichment in COVID-19-positive ImmuneCODE repertoires so that public or cross-reactive TCRs were removed. Drawing on the MIRA antigens, annotated TCRs were analysed further at the level of specific ORF or position within ORF. Depth was the summed frequency of annotated unique rearrangements, while breadth was defined as annotated unique rearrangements over total unique productive rearrangements. Group comparisons of TCR breadth used two-sided Wilcoxon rank-sum tests. TCRdb carries this immuneACCESS record with in-frame sequences only. Its versions omit some clonotypes, under half of them owing to an unresolved V gene in the studies checked, with the rest unexplained. That table gives V, J and clone size, and the DNA gave D and trimming. In this sample the table shows 300,000 to 400,000 clones, 80% to 90% of which occur a single time. More than 3% of the sample lies in the top ten.

The sample's treatment or condition label, decoded: 15 to 20 received Ad26.COV2.S at low or high dose, single or two shots; 5 received placebo; per-sample allocation not given. Repertoires of vaccine and placebo recipients were sequenced from samples taken on day 63 after the first injection. Cohort 1b enrolled 25 or so adults aged 18-55 years at a single site in Boston, USA, between 29 July and 7 August 2020. Ad26.COV2.S was a replication-incompetent adenovirus type 26 vector that expressed a prefusion-stabilized SARS-CoV-2 spike protein derived from the original Wuhan strain. This material consisted of peripheral blood, taken in a trial of Ad26.COV2.S vaccine versus placebo. This receptor was taken from a person between 18 and 65 years old who received the Ad26.COV2.S COVID-19 vaccine or a placebo. The chain is encoded by TRBV19 joined to TRBJ2-7, with TRBD1 as a weak D call on 7 bases. The DNA is TGTGCCAGTAGTATCTCAGGGGGGCACTACGAGCAGTACTTC. The encoded protein is CASSISGGHYEQYF.